This T cell receptor beta chain was captured by sequencing in a study of T cell changes during pregnancy in multiple sclerosis. The germline V gene encodes CDR1 WSHSY and CDR2 SAAADI. The CDR3 extends over 15 amino acids. V shed 5 bases, J shed 3 bases, and the junction held 9 bases outside the gene matches. The method was immunoSEQ multiplex PCR; TCRdb's version includes in-frame clones alone and lacks a portion of them. Among about 110,000 clones listed, roughly 90% were seen once. The clonotype originates from a female donor in good health, enrolled as a control in a pregnancy study. The sample consisted of peripheral blood, taken in the third trimester of pregnancy. V is TRBV10-2 and J is TRBJ1-2; 7 bases are shared with TRBD1. The DNA for the CDR3 is TGCGCCAGCAGTACCACAGGGGTGTGGTACTATGGCTACACCTTC. Protein: CASSTTGVWYYGYTF.